This record looks at one T cell receptor beta chain sequence and its context. Its antigen is undetermined. A much larger clone differs by one base, so this may be a read error. The record originates from a study of blood T cells in healthy people across ages. The study, taken as a whole, reports: Comparison with aged donors showed that long-lived donors had more naive CD4+ cells and higher diversity.

PBMCs were isolated at a quantity of at least 6 million per sample. PCR was performed a second time for about 7 to 11 cycles using a sample-barcoded 5' primer and a J-beta primer mix. One entry per CDR3 protein results from TCRdb running MiXCR on the 5' RACE reads. The table includes 550,000 to 650,000 distinct CDR3 sequences, about 28% detected once. The receptor was isolated from a woman older than 75 in good health. Sequenced: blood.

CDR3 sequence reads: CASRETGRTDTQYF. CDR3 coding DNA: TGTGCCAGCAGGGAGACCGGGAGGACAGATACGCAGTATTTT. The rearrangement links TRBV25-1 to TRBJ2-3; 7 positions match TRBD2. There are 14 residues in the CDR3. From germline, CDR1 is MGHDK and CDR2 SYGVNS. Germline trimming cut 6 bases from V and 3 bases from J; bases unmatched to any gene: 6.